The clone carrying this T cell receptor beta chain was seen a few times. The antigen is undetermined. PCR primers comprised 60 Vbeta and 13 Jbeta primers. TCRdb's copy holds only in-frame clones and misses some; the assay was immunoSEQ multiplex PCR. The sample includes about 94,000 clones, roughly three fifths of them seen just once. This sample is part of a study of cytomegalovirus exposure and HLA in healthy donors. Study overall: Out of roughly 170 million T cells, an earlier analysis found 117 million unique TCR beta sequences in total. Overall study findings and caveats: Being indistinguishable, some V segments were excluded, TRBV6-2 and TRBV6-3 among them.

This CDR3 is 14 amino acids long. The ends were cut back, 7 bases at V and 5 bases at J, with 15 bases in the middle. Germline V gives CDR1 LNHDA, CDR2 SQIVND (reference sequence). Sequencing input: PBMCs. The rearrangement joins TRBV19 to TRBJ1-5; TRBD1 is a possible D gene (5 bases). The TCR sequence derives from a man between 25 and 39 years old in good health and CMV-seronegative. The CDR3 nucleotides are TGTGCCAGTAACCACAGGAGAGTAGATCAGCCCCAGCATTTT. Its protein product is CASNHRRVDQPQHF.